This T cell receptor beta chain was sequenced for a study of read filtering for tumor transcriptome and immune sequencing. For the study at large: Patients were 17 male and 11 to 15 female, mean age 65.9 years, range 47 to 80. Roughly 8 patients were R-ISS I, some 16 were R-ISS II, over 5 were R-ISS III. TCR-mapped reads were about 4.05 to 11 million with IR-seq versus roughly 80 to 1273 with RNA-seq. Study findings and constraints: This fraction held mixed bone marrow immune cells after CD138-negative sorting.

The CDR3 spans 11 residues. Trimming shortened V by 4 bases and J by 6 bases, and 4 bases separated the two germline ends. This library used 300 to 450 ng RNA and molecular barcoded adaptors spanning alpha/delta and beta/gamma chains. TCRdb independently ran MiXCR on the reads; one entry per CDR3 protein. The sample comprises approximately 38,000 distinct CDR3 sequences, roughly an eighth of which are singletons, and around 26% rests with the top ten. This clonotype was seen many times. Its specificity is unknown. Sequences were obtained from a population of CD138-negative cells sorted from bone marrow. The sequence came from a donor at least 40 years old with multiple myeloma. The gene calls are TRBV12-3 or TRBV12-4 and TRBJ2-1; D not resolved. The CDR3, as DNA: TGTGCCAGCAGTTACTTCAATGAGCAGTTCTTC. Encoded protein: CASSYFNEQFF.